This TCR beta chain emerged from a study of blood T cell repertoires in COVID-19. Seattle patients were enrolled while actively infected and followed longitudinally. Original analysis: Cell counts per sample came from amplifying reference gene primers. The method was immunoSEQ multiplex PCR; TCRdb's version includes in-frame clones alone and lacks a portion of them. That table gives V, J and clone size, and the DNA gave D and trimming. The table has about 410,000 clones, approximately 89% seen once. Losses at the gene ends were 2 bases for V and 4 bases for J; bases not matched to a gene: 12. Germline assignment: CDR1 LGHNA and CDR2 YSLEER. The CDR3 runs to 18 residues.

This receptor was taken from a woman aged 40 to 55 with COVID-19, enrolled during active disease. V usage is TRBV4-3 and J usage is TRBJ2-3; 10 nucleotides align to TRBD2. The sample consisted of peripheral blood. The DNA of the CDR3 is TGCGCCAGCAGCCAAACACCTAAAGGAGCGGGGGGGGCAGATACGCAGTATTTT. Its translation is CASSQTPKGAGGADTQYF.